The clone carrying this TCR beta chain was found once. The entry originates in a study of blood T cell repertoires in COVID-19. The V end was cut by 7 bases, the J end by 0 bases, with 13 bases between. The germline V gene has CDR1 MNHEY and CDR2 SVGAGI. CDR3 length: 14 amino acids. Some clones are missing from TCRdb's copy, which holds only in-frame ones; the method was immunoSEQ multiplex PCR. The table lists around 260,000 clones, approximately 86% of them singletons. The sequence was collected from a man aged 25-45 years with active or convalescent COVID-19. Source material: peripheral blood. The genes are TRBV6-5 and TRBJ2-7; D might be TRBD2 (6 bases). Here the CDR3 DNA reads TGTGCCAGCACTGCGGGGATCGACTCCTACGAGCAGTACTTC. This translates into CASTAGIDSYEQYF.